This T cell receptor (beta chain) is from a study of blood T cells in healthy people across ages. General study results and limits: With naive T cell percentage, TCR beta diversity showed a strong correlation. Estimated diversity, derived from one million T cells, was regarded as an underestimate.

This clonotype was counted between two and nine times. Antigen specificity is unknown. CDR1 is MNHEY and CDR2 is SVGAGI in the germline V gene. CDR3 length: 11 amino acids. Trimming pared 9 bases from V and 3 bases from J, leaving 8 bases between. The second PCR ran about 6 to 12 cycles with a sample-barcoded 5' primer and J-beta primers. MiXCR was run by TCRdb on the 5' RACE reads, yielding one entry per CDR3 protein. The sample contains 760,000 or so distinct CDR3 sequences, approximately 25% of which appear only once. The sample was also reused in another study, on T cells of mothers and their children.

Sequencing input: blood. The V and J genes are TRBV6-5 and TRBJ2-5; D is undetermined. This sequence was found in a boy aged 10-17 years in good health. CDR3 region: CASGPEETQYF. CDR3 DNA: TGTGCCAGTGGACCCGAAGAGACCCAGTACTTC.